Listed below are T cell receptor beta chains from one sample, sequenced in a study of shared T cell receptors in the human thymus. The protocol was immunoSEQ multiplex PCR, while the TCRdb copy is restricted to in-frame clones and leaves out a portion. The sample lists about 710,000 clones, more than 70% occurring once. The same specimen was also included in a second study, on human thymus T cells.

Sequenced input: thymocytes. The receptors originated from a boy in the first two years of life with a congenital heart defect. Each CDR3 is given with its conserved first and last residue.

TRBV14 | CASSQVWTSGGPPDTQYF
TRBV2 | CATSWQQETQYF
TRBV6-1 | CASSGHQGWASYEQYF
TRBV11-2 | CASSLERGHEQFF
TRBV11-2 | CAVPRSYGSTPYEQYF
TRBV12-5 | CASGLVKVGHSANYGYTF
TRBV30 | CAWTPGGSCTEAFF
TRBV6-4 | CASSASGREVNEQFF
TRBV5-1 | CASSYTGLAGELFF
TRBV28 | CASTLLDRLNSPLHF
TRBV7-2 | CASSRGGHDNSPLHF
TRBV11-2 | CASSRPRTGDDSNEKLFF
TRBV7-2 | CASSLLWRHTQYF
TRBV10-3 | CAISEHLAEPTGELFF
TRBV28 | CASRPQGNQPQHF
TRBV27 | CASSWGGTEAFF
TRBV4-3 | CASSQDRSGRLGGETQYF
TRBV5-4 | CASGELQHNTDTQYF
TRBV30 | CAWSPPRGNGYTF
TRBV5-1 | CASSLEGTSRDEQFF
TRBV18 | CASSPERAPWGNTIYF
TRBV28 | CASSFPLGTESNYGYTF
TRBV7-6 | CASSSGGRETAYGYTF
TRBV5-1 | CASSLAVDGPKNIQYF
TRBV4-3 | CASSQVGTSGRGEQYF
TRBV9 | CASTRASGTNEQFF
TRBV4-3 | CASSQVGNRDRGHNEQFF
TRBV7-2 | CASSLAGTSGRHSTDTQYF
TRBV4-1 | CASSQEGSADTQYF
TRBV30 | CAWSVHLSGQGYQETQYF
TRBV10-2 | CASSDRGRANEKLFF
TRBV7-3 | CASSFRPLTRGTSYSGANVLTF
TRBV28 | CASSSGGTGTEKLFF
TRBV10-3 | CAIRASGVKGRSTDTQYF
TRBV28 | CASSNRREQFF
TRBV28 | CASSLGQGNTEAFF
TRBV30 | CAWISGDGYTF